Listed here is a single TCR beta chain. The source of the sample is a study of blood T cell repertoires in COVID-19. The overall study: Sites across the United States, Italy and Spain contributed samples from acute and convalescent COVID-19. T cells, B-cell-depleted T cells, or PBMCs provided the cDNA or gDNA that served as material.

Germline V gene lookup returns CDR1 SGHDN and CDR2 FVKESK. CDR3 length: 17 amino acids. V trimming: 0 bases; J trimming: 1 base; junction bases outside the gene matches: 7. Source study methods: Reference gene primer amplification gave estimated nucleated cell counts. Produced via immunoSEQ multiplex PCR; TCRdb's table is partial and in-frame only. That table furnishes V, J and clone size, whereas the DNA furnished D and trimming. Among about 210,000 clones listed, about 91% were seen once. The TCR sequence derives from a man aged 18 to 29 with active or convalescent COVID-19. The chain combines TRBV14 with TRBJ2-7; TRBD2 agrees at 9 bases. Input material: peripheral blood. In nucleotides, the CDR3 is TGTGCCAGCAGCCAAGATATGCCGACTAGCGGTTCCTACGAGCAGTACTTC. It encodes CASSQDMPTSGSYEQYF.